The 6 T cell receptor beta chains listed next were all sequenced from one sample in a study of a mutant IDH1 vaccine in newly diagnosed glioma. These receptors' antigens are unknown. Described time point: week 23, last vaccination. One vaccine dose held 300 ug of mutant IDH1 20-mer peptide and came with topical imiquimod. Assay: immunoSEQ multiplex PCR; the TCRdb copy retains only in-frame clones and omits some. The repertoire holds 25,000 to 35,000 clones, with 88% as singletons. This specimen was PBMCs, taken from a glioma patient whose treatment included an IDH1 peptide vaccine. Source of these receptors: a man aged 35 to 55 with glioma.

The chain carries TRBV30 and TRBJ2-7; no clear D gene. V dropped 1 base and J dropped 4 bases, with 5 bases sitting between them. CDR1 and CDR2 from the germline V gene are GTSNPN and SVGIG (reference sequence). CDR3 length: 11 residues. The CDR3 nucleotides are TGTGCCTGGAGTGACCAGTACGAGCAGTACGTC. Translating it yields CAWSDQYEQYV.

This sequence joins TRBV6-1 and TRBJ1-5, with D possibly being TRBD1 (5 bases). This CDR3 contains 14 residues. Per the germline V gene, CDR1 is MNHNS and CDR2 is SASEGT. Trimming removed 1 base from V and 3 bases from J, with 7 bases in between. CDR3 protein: CASSEGTFNQPQHF. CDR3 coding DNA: TGTGCCAGCAGTGAAGGGACATTCAATCAGCCCCAGCATTTT.

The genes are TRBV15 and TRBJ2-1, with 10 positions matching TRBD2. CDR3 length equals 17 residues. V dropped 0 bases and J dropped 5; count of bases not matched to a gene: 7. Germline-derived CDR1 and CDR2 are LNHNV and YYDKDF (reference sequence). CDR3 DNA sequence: TGTGCCACCAGCAGAGATGGGCTAGCGGGAGAAAACAATGAGCAGTTCTTC. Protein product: CATSRDGLAGENNEQFF.

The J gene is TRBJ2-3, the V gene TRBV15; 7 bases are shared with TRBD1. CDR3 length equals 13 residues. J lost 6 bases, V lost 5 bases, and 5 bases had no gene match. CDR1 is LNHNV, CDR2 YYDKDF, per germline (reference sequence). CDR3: CATSQGETDTQYF. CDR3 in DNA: TGTGCCACCAGCCAGGGGGAGACTGATACGCAGTATTTT.

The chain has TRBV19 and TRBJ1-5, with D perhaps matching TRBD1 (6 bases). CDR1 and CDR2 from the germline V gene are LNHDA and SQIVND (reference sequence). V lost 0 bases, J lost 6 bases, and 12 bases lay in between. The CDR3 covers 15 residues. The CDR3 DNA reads TGTGCCAGTAGTATAGAGGGGGCGCAGGGTCAGCCCCAGCATTTT. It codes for CASSIEGAQGQPQHF.

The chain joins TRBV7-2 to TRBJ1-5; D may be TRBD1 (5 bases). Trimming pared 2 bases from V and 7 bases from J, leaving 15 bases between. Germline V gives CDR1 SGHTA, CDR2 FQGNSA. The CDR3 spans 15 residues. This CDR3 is CASSLRLGVKQPQHF. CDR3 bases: TGTGCCAGCAGCTTAAGATTGGGGGTAAAACAGCCCCAGCATTTT.